The 22 T cell receptor beta chains presented below share a single source sample, sequenced in a study of cytomegalovirus exposure and HLA in healthy donors. PCR was performed using 60 Vbeta and 13 Jbeta primers. Some clones are missing from TCRdb's copy, which holds only in-frame ones; the method was immunoSEQ multiplex PCR. This table holds 130,000 or so clones, 77% found once. The sequencing sample was made of PBMCs. The source of these receptors is a man younger than 30 in good health and CMV-seropositive.

In its sample, this clone was seen many times. The J gene is TRBJ2-7, the V gene TRBV2; 10 bases line up with TRBD1. This CDR3 region has 18 residues. From germline, CDR1 is SNHLY and CDR2 FYNNEI. J gave up 6 bases and V 6 bases, and 20 bases lay outside the gene matches. The CDR3 spells CASRSSGTGADRPIEQYF. The CDR3 region has the DNA TGTGCCAGCAGGTCCTCCGGGACAGGGGCCGATCGTCCCATCGAGCAGTACTTC.

V and J are TRBV5-6 and TRBJ2-3, with TRBD2 matching 7 bases. This CDR3 is 15 amino acids long. Germline assignment: CDR1 SGHDT and CDR2 YYEEEE. V lost 3 bases, J lost 0 bases, and 4 bases stayed unmatched. The CDR3 sequence: CASSSLAASTDTQYF. The DNA for the CDR3 is TGTGCCAGCAGCTCGCTAGCGGCTAGCACAGATACGCAGTATTTT.

The chain links TRBV27 to TRBJ2-7; D may be TRBD2 (6 bases). CDR3 length equals 13 residues. Germline CDR1 is MNHEY and CDR2 is SMNVEV (reference sequence). Trimming stripped 3 bases from V and 3 bases from J, with 9 bases between. As DNA, the CDR3 is TGTGCCAGCAGTTTTTTCGGGGGCTACGAGCAGTACTTC. Amino acids: CASSFFGGYEQYF.

This clone was seen a handful of times. This sequence joins TRBV28 and TRBJ2-7; tentatively, D is TRBD2 (5 bases). There are 18 residues in the CDR3. Looked up from germline, CDR1 is MDHEN and CDR2 is SYDVKM. V was pared by 3 bases and J by 1 base, with 22 bases between. The CDR3 sequence is CASSFFLVWERGSYEQYF. The CDR3 region has the DNA TGTGCCAGCAGTTTTTTTCTGGTTTGGGAGCGTGGGTCCTACGAGCAGTACTTC. Filled out from reference TRBV28 and TRBJ2-7, the complete variable domain reads DVKVTQSSRYLVKRTGEKVFLECVQDMDHENMFWYRQDPGLGLRLIYFSYDVKMKEKGDIPEGYSVSREKKERFSLILESASTNQTSMYLCASSFFLVWERGSYEQYFGPGTRLTVT.

This clone was detected only a few times. This rearrangement joins TRBV6-1 to TRBJ2-1, with D perhaps TRBD2 (6 bases). V gave up 7 bases and J gave up 5 bases, with 12 bases separating them. Germline V gene lookup returns CDR1 MNHNS and CDR2 SASEGT. The CDR3 is 13 amino acids. The CDR3 loop reads CASTEGNNNEQFF. The CDR3 region has the DNA TGTGCCAGCACGGAGGGCAACAACAATGAGCAGTTCTTC.

The chain couples TRBV21-1 to TRBJ1-5. TRBV21-1 is flagged as a pseudogene. The CDR3 contains 16 residues. The CDR3 loop is CASSKVWRAENQPQHF. DNA for the CDR3: TGTGCCAGCAGCAAAGTCTGGAGGGCAGAGAATCAGCCCCAGCATTTT.

This chain links TRBV19 with TRBJ2-5, with D possibly matching TRBD2 (5 bases). The end of the DNA fits TRBJ2-7 better, so the J call may be wrong. This CDR3 contains 14 residues. Germline CDR1 LNHDA, CDR2 SQIVND (reference sequence). The CDR3 nucleotides are TGTGCCAGTAGTCGAGAGGGATCTTTTTACGAGCAGTACTTC. Residues: CASSREGSFYEQYF.

This chain uses TRBV7-9 with TRBJ2-3, with D perhaps matching TRBD2 (5 bases). Germline CDR1 is SEHNR and CDR2 is FQNEAQ (reference sequence). Trimming stripped 4 bases from V and 6 bases from J, with 17 bases between. The CDR3 covers 15 residues. The CDR3 here is CASSSTSGSPDTQYF. Here the CDR3 DNA reads TGTGCCAGCAGCTCCACGTCGGGGTCCCCCGATACGCAGTATTTT.

This clone was seen a few times. The gene calls are TRBV18 and TRBJ2-2; 10 bases agree with TRBD2. The CDR3 extends over 16 amino acids. Trimming took 4 bases from V and 3 from J; bases not matched to a gene: 5. Germline V gives CDR1 KGHSH, CDR2 LQKENI. DNA of the CDR3: TGTGCCAGCTCACACGGACTAGCGGCGGACACCGGGGAGCTGTTTTTT. Its protein is CASSHGLAADTGELFF.

The V call is TRBV7-8, the J call TRBJ1-2; 8 bases are a match to TRBD1. J was trimmed by 4 bases and V by 5 bases; bases with no gene match: 9. The CDR3 runs to 15 residues. Germline CDR1 SGHVS, CDR2 FQNEAQ. The CDR3 protein is CASSPQQGVSYGYTF. The CDR3 nucleotides read TGTGCCAGCAGCCCCCAACAGGGGGTGAGCTATGGCTACACCTTC.

This chain links TRBV7-6 with TRBJ2-7; the match to TRBD2 covers 7 bases. The J segment lost 7 bases and the V segment lost 3 bases, leaving 9 bases of the junction unmatched. Germline V gene lookup returns CDR1 SGHVS and CDR2 FNYEAQ. The CDR3 runs 14 residues. The CDR3 nucleotides read TGTGCCAGCAGCTTGTCAAGCGGGGCGAGTGAGCAGTACTTC. Encoded protein: CASSLSSGASEQYF.

The rearrangement joins TRBV5-4 to TRBJ2-7; 8 bases fit TRBD1. J was trimmed by 4 bases and V by 0 bases; bases with no gene match: 6. This CDR3 region has 15 residues. Germline CDR1 SGHNT, CDR2 YYREEE (reference sequence). CDR3: CASSLEGQGAYEQYF. The CDR3 nucleotides are TGTGCCAGCAGCTTGGAGGGGCAGGGGGCGTACGAGCAGTACTTC.

The genes are TRBV28 and TRBJ2-3; 9 positions agree with TRBD2. Germline V gene lookup returns CDR1 MDHEN and CDR2 SYDVKM. The junction had 13 bases not matched to a gene; V was cut back by 6 bases and J by 3 bases. The CDR3 runs to 17 residues. The CDR3 DNA sequence: TGTGCCAGCAGGGAAAATCGAGCGGGGGGAGGGACAGATACGCAGTATTTT. Its translation: CASRENRAGGGTDTQYF.

This clone came up a few times. The genes are TRBV6-1 and TRBJ2-7; D possibly corresponds to TRBD1 (5 bases). CDR3 length: 14 amino acids. Germline CDR1 reads MNHNS; CDR2 reads SASEGT. V dropped 6 bases and J dropped 5 bases, with 17 bases sitting between them. CDR3 sequence: CASRGLNKADEQYF. CDR3 nucleotide sequence: TGTGCCAGCAGGGGGCTAAACAAGGCCGACGAGCAGTACTTC.

The chain combines TRBV7-8 with TRBJ1-4; TRBD1 agrees at 8 bases. Trimming removed 4 bases from V and 7 bases from J; junction bases left unmatched: 2. This CDR3 comprises 13 residues. CDR1 and CDR2 (germline): SGHVS, FQNEAQ. The CDR3: CASSSGQGEKLFF. Written as DNA, the CDR3 is TGTGCCAGCAGCTCAGGACAGGGTGAAAAACTGTTTTTT.

The rearrangement joins TRBV29-1 to TRBJ2-2; the D gene is possibly TRBD1 (5 bases). The germline gives CDR1 SQVTM, CDR2 ANQGSEA. The CDR3 consists of 13 residues. Trimming shortened V by 7 bases and J by 5 bases, and 14 bases separated the two germline ends. Here the CDR3 DNA reads TGCAGCGGGAGCAGGGTGGGGACCGGGGAGCTGTTTTTT. This translates into CSGSRVGTGELFF.

This clone has just one count. This rearrangement joins TRBV28 to TRBJ1-5; 7 bases match TRBD1. J lost 5 bases, V lost 2 bases, and 6 bases had no gene match. Germline CDR1 is MDHEN and CDR2 is SYDVKM. CDR3 length equals 15 residues. This CDR3 is CASSLGGGPYQPQHF. As DNA, the CDR3 is TGTGCCAGCAGTTTAGGAGGGGGCCCTTATCAGCCCCAGCATTTT.

A note on this clone: The junction differs from germline at one of its ends, possibly a read error. The chain links TRBV7-6 to TRBJ1-1; TRBD1 matches 11 bases. Germline-derived CDR1 and CDR2 are SGHVS and FNYEAQ. This CDR3 is 17 amino acids long. This CDR3 reads CASSSRTGGVRNTKAFF. CDR3 sequence (DNA): TGTGCCAGCAGCTCGCGGACAGGGGGCGTTCGGAACACTAAAGCTTTCTTT.

This chain joins TRBV10-3 and TRBJ2-7; D might be TRBD2 (6 bases). V was pared by 5 bases and J by 3 bases, with 17 bases between. Per germline, CDR1 ENHRY and CDR2 SYGVKD. This CDR3 is built from 15 residues. CDR3 sequence reads: CAISRTGTPYYEQYF. CDR3 bases: TGTGCCATCAGTCGTACCGGGACTCCATACTACGAGCAGTACTTC.

V usage is TRBV2 and J usage is TRBJ2-7, with D perhaps matching TRBD2 (6 bases). Germline V lookup: CDR1 SNHLY, CDR2 FYNNEI. This CDR3 has 13 amino acids. V was clipped by 10 bases and J by 0 bases, with 13 bases between them. CDR3 sequence: CATGEVSSYEQYF. The CDR3 DNA is TGTGCCACGGGGGAGGTGAGCTCCTACGAGCAGTACTTC.

As for this clone: Other DNA variants within this sample encode the same CDR3. The genes are TRBV27 and TRBJ1-2; D is undetermined. Per germline, CDR1 MNHEY and CDR2 SMNVEV (reference sequence). The V and J ends lost 1 base and 5 bases respectively, with 14 bases between them. The CDR3 is 15 amino acids. CDR3 amino acids: CASSLFGRYQYGYTF. The CDR3 nucleotides are TGTGCCAGCAGTTTATTTGGTAGATATCAATATGGCTACACCTTC.

The rearrangement joins TRBV7-2 to TRBJ1-1; TRBD1 is a possible D gene (5 bases). The germline gives CDR1 SGHTA, CDR2 FQGNSA. The CDR3 is 16 amino acids. V lost 1 base and J lost 0, with 12 bases in between. CDR3 bases: TGTGCCAGCAGCTTAGGGCAGGGTTTTATGAACACTGAAGCTTTCTTT. This codes for CASSLGQGFMNTEAFF.